This T cell receptor beta chain stems from a study of T cell responses to AZD1222 COVID-19 vaccine. Overall study findings and caveats: Among AZD1222 vaccinees, only 5 or 6 were seropositive at baseline. Vaccine-related CD4 TCRs covered spike, predominating at 160-218 and 743-854.

Profiled with immunoSEQ multiplex PCR; TCRdb holds only in-frame clones, not every one. Seen here are over 95,000 clones, 75% to 90% observed once, and the top ten hold 6% to 8%. Per the germline V gene, CDR1 is MNHEY and CDR2 is SVGAGI. This CDR3 contains 16 residues. V trimming: 2 bases; J trimming: 6 bases; junction bases outside the gene matches: 12. In the case of this clone: Antigen unknown.

The chain recombines TRBV6-5 with TRBJ2-7, with 8 bases fitting TRBD1. Sequenced material: peripheral blood, taken on day 0 of AZD1222 vaccination. The receptor's source is an adult in good health. CDR3 coding DNA: TGTGCCAGCAGTTACCGCGGACAGGGCAAAATCACCGAGCAGTACTTC. Protein sequence: CASSYRGQGKITEQYF.